One T cell receptor (beta chain) is described in this entry. Its antigen is not known. Measured with immunoSEQ multiplex PCR; TCRdb has only the in-frame clones, and not every one. Of tens of thousands of clones listed, roughly 88% are singletons. The data were obtained in a study of OX40 agonist ivuxolimab in advanced cancers. Whole-study context: Patients undergoing dose escalation presented with hepatocellular carcinoma, melanoma, renal cell or head and neck cancer.

Study-level points and caveats: Clonal expansion was seen in CD4+ and CD8+ blood T cells by week 6 at 0.1 to 3.0 mg/kg.

The source material was CD4+ or CD8+ T cells sorted from blood, sampled in a trial of the OX40 agonist ivuxolimab. The sequence came from an adult with an advanced solid tumor such as melanoma, head and neck, liver or kidney cancer.

Written as DNA, the CDR3 is TGTGCCAGCAGCTCTTGGAGCACTGAAGCTTTCTTT. Its protein is CASSSWSTEAFF. The J gene is TRBJ1-1, the V gene TRBV5-6; no clear D. Germline CDR1 and CDR2: SGHDT and YYEEEE. Between the trimmed V and J ends, which lost 3 bases and 4 bases, there was a span of 7 bases. This CDR3 is built from 12 residues. The entire variable domain, with the rest obtained from reference TRBV5-6 and TRBJ1-1, is as follows: DAGVTQSPTHLIKTRGQQVTLRCSPKSGHDTVSWYQQALGQGPQFIFQYYEEEERQRGNFPDRFSGHQFPNYSSELNVNALLLGDSALYLCASSSWSTEAFFGQGTRLTVV.